The entry that follows covers one TCR beta chain sequence. No antigen is known for it. It has no much larger one-base neighbor in the sample; base qualities were not kept. The record originates from a study of T cell changes during pregnancy in multiple sclerosis (dated by TCRdb to the late 2010s). About the study as a whole: The study looked at changes in the T cell repertoire across pregnancy in women with multiple sclerosis.

From the cysteine through the phenylalanine, the CDR3 covers 15 amino acids. Only the CDR3 region is kept as DNA, spanning 45 bases read in frame from base 1. The germline V gene (reference sequence) yields GTSNPN for CDR1 and SVGIG for CDR2. V drops 0 bases and J drops 5 bases, leaving 16 bases in between. Library preparation used the immunoSEQ multiplex PCR assay. The source is immuneACCESS, and TCRdb retained only in-frame sequences with V and J called. Part of the clones is not carried over; for the studies checked, unresolved V genes explain less than half of this, and the remainder is unexplained. This sample holds about 110,000 clones; 75% to 95% were observed only once. The ten largest clonotypes hold 1.6% of the sample.

The chain is assembled from TRBV30 and TRBJ1-2; the D segment could be TRBD1, given 6 matching bases. The TCR comes from a female donor with multiple sclerosis, enrolled in a pregnancy study. The sequencing here drew on peripheral blood, taken before pregnancy. CDR3 sequence: CAWSVRGGYLYGYTF. Read as DNA, the sequence is TGTGCCTGGAGTGTACGAGGGGGTTATCTGTATGGCTACACCTTC.